This TCR beta chain was found in a study of graft-versus-host responses after intestinal transplantation. Study as a whole: Grafts that recipients had were multivisceral, liver-intestinal, or isolated intestinal transplants. Recipients uniformly received anti-thymocyte globulin induction, followed by tacrolimus and steroids for roughly three years. Study-wide points: Some GvH clones appeared in ileal mucosa or blood before recipient bone marrow.

This CDR3 has 15 residues. Germline values: CDR1 SGHTA, CDR2 FQGTGA. V was clipped by 2 bases and J by 3 bases, with 13 bases between them. This clone was seen a single time. Its target is unknown. Data came from immunoSEQ multiplex PCR; TCRdb stores just in-frame clones and leaves some out. This sample has nearly 100,000 clones, with 75% to 95% found just once. This chain joins TRBV7-3 and TRBJ2-5, with D hard to call. The material was PBMCs, obtained about 450 days after intestinal transplant. The receptor comes from a human patient who received an intestinal transplant, so some T cells may come from the graft donor. In DNA form, the CDR3 reads TGTGCCAGCAGCTTAGGGGTATCTAGGGAAGAGACCCAGTACTTC. It translates to CASSLGVSREETQYF.